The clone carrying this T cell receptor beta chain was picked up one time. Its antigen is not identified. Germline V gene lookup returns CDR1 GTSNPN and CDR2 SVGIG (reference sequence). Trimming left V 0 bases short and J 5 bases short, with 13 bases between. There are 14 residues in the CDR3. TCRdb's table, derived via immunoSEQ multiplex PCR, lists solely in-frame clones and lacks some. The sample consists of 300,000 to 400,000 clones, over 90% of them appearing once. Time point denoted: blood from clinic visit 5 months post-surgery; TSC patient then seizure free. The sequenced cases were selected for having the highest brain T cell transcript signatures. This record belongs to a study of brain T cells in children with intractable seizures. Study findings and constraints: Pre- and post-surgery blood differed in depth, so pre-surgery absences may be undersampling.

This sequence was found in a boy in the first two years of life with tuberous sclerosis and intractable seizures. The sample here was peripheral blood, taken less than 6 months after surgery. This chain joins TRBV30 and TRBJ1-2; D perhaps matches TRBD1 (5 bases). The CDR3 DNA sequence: TGTGCCTGGAGTGTAGCGGGGGTGGGTTATGGCTACACCTTC. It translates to CAWSVAGVGYGYTF.